This TCR beta chain originates from a study of Ad26.COV2.S vaccination and SARS-CoV-2 variants. TCRdb keeps only in-frame clones here, not all; method: immunoSEQ multiplex PCR. The sample lists 360,000 or so clones; 80% to 90% were seen once. Study-wide findings and caveats: Vaccinated individuals (as opposed to placebo recipients) had higher spike-specific TCR breadth.

The treatment: around 19 received Ad26.COV2.S at low or high dose, single or two shots; 5 received placebo; per-sample allocation not given. At day 63 after the first vaccine or placebo injection, samples were drawn. This Boston cohort included adults aged 18-55 years. An Ad26 vector was used to express Wuhan-strain SARS-CoV-2 spike as the vaccine. Germline assignment: CDR1 SEHNR and CDR2 FQNEAQ (reference sequence). The CDR3 runs to 14 residues. Germline trimming cut 3 bases from V and 2 bases from J; bases unmatched to any gene: 2. About this clone: No antigen is known for it.

This TCR came from a person between 18 and 65 years old who received the Ad26.COV2.S COVID-19 vaccine or a placebo. This sequence joins TRBV7-9 and TRBJ1-1, with TRBD1 matching 8 bases. The sequences come from peripheral blood, collected in a trial of Ad26.COV2.S vaccine versus placebo. The CDR3 region is CASSFGQGNTEAFF. Written as DNA, the CDR3 is TGTGCCAGCAGCTTCGGACAGGGAAACACTGAAGCTTTCTTT.